This entry features one T cell receptor beta chain sequence. The antigen remains unidentified. Naive and memory CD4+ T cell DNA was deep-sequenced without culture. Only in-frame clones appear in the TCRdb table, and some are missing; sequencing was by immunoSEQ multiplex PCR. The sample contains more than 55,000 clones, roughly 85% of which appear only once. The ends lost 5 bases at V and 0 bases at J; junction bases unmatched: 7. This CDR3 is 16 amino acids long. Germline V gene lookup returns CDR1 LNHDA and CDR2 SQIVND (reference sequence). CD4+ T cells from unexposed donors were obtained before the COVID-19 pandemic (2011-2018). The data derive from a study of CD4 T cells in relation to SARS-CoV-2 and coronaviruses. Background on the study: Crossreactive spike epitopes shared across donors were mapped to their HLA restriction. Study-wide results and caveats: SARS-CoV-2-driven expansion was significantly weaker in crossreactive than monoreactive clones.

This sequence joins TRBV19 and TRBJ2-3, with 8 bases that match TRBD2. The receptor comes from a human donor in good health. Material for sequencing was memory CD4+ T cells from PBMCs. The CDR3 spells CASSVSGVRSTDTQYF. DNA of the CDR3: TGTGCCAGTAGTGTTAGCGGGGTAAGAAGCACAGATACGCAGTATTTT.